These T cell receptor beta chains were read from a single sample in a study of shared clonotypes between healthy human individuals. Generated by immunoSEQ multiplex PCR, the TCRdb table keeps only in-frame clones and is missing some. The repertoire holds 2 million or so clones, with roughly 96% as singletons. Sequencing input: naive CD4+ T cells sorted from blood. These TCRs come from a young man in good health. Each CDR3 is given with its conserved first and last residue. D genes are given only for firm matches. Rows give clone size only sometimes, using once, few, many, or a class for an expanded clone.

clone_size: -
d_call: -
j_call: TRBJ2-3
v_call: TRBV2
cdr3_nt: TGTGCCAGCAGAGGAGATACGCAGTATTTT
cdr3_aa: CASRGDTQYF

clone_size: -
d_call: TRBD1
j_call: TRBJ1-2
v_call: TRBV27
cdr3_nt: TGTGCCAGCAGTTTATCCCTGGGACAGGGGTTCGGCTACACCTTC
cdr3_aa: CASSLSLGQGFGYTF

clone_size: -
d_call: TRBD1
j_call: TRBJ1-6
v_call: TRBV5-8
cdr3_nt: TGTGCCAGCAGCCGGACAGGGATTTCACCCCTCCACTTT
cdr3_aa: CASSRTGISPLHF

clone_size: -
d_call: -
j_call: TRBJ1-2
v_call: TRBV5-1
cdr3_nt: TGCGCCAGCAGCTTGGAATCTAACTATGGCTACACCTTC
cdr3_aa: CASSLESNYGYTF

clone_size: -
d_call: TRBD1
j_call: TRBJ1-2
v_call: TRBV6-5
cdr3_nt: TGTGCCAGCAGCCCCGGGACAGTTATTAACTATGGCTACACCTTC
cdr3_aa: CASSPGTVINYGYTF

clone_size: -
d_call: -
j_call: TRBJ1-2
v_call: TRBV5-6
cdr3_nt: TGTGCCAGCAGCTTGTCCCCTGACCGCATCTCCTATGGCTACACCTTC
cdr3_aa: CASSLSPDRISYGYTF

clone_size: -
d_call: TRBD1
j_call: TRBJ2-5
v_call: TRBV15
cdr3_nt: TGTGCCATAGGGACAGGGCAAGAGACCCAGTACTTC
cdr3_aa: CAIGTGQETQYF

clone_size: -
d_call: -
j_call: TRBJ2-3
v_call: TRBV6-1
cdr3_nt: TGTGCCGGCAGGGTATCTAGCACAGATACGCAGTATTTT
cdr3_aa: CAGRVSSTDTQYF

clone_size: -
d_call: -
j_call: TRBJ2-2
v_call: TRBV5-1
cdr3_nt: TGCGCCAGCAGCTTTGGACAGACGAACACCGGGGAGCTGTTTTTT
cdr3_aa: CASSFGQTNTGELFF

clone_size: -
d_call: TRBD2
j_call: TRBJ2-1
v_call: TRBV30
cdr3_nt: TGTGCCTGTTCGGGGGGGCCCAACAATGAGCAGTTCTTC
cdr3_aa: CACSGGPNNEQFF

clone_size: -
d_call: -
j_call: TRBJ2-1
v_call: TRBV21-1
cdr3_nt: TGTGCCAGCAGCAAAGGGAGCACTTCCACCTTGTACAATGAGCAGTTCTTC
cdr3_aa: CASSKGSTSTLYNEQFF

clone_size: -
d_call: -
j_call: TRBJ1-3
v_call: TRBV30
cdr3_nt: TGTGCCTGGAGTGTAGCAGGGAAGACTGGAAACACCATATATTTT
cdr3_aa: CAWSVAGKTGNTIYF

clone_size: once
d_call: TRBD1
j_call: TRBJ1-1
v_call: TRBV5-6
cdr3_nt: TGTGCCAGCAGCTTGGTCTGGGGACAGGGGCCAGGAAACACTGAAGCTTTCTTT
cdr3_aa: CASSLVWGQGPGNTEAFF

clone_size: -
d_call: -
j_call: TRBJ2-7
v_call: TRBV7-6
cdr3_nt: TGTGCCAGCAGCTCATTGACGGCCACCTTAGGACCTACCTACGAGCAGTACTTC
cdr3_aa: CASSSLTATLGPTYEQYF

clone_size: -
d_call: -
j_call: TRBJ1-1
v_call: TRBV6-5
cdr3_nt: TGTGCCAGCAGTTACTCGGGAGTCCTTTCGACTGAAGCTTTCTTT
cdr3_aa: CASSYSGVLSTEAFF

clone_size: -
d_call: TRBD1
j_call: TRBJ1-1
v_call: TRBV5-5
cdr3_nt: TGTGCCAGCAGCTTCCGGACAGGGACCGAAGCTTTCTTT
cdr3_aa: CASSFRTGTEAFF

clone_size: -
d_call: -
j_call: TRBJ1-1
v_call: TRBV6-1
cdr3_nt: TGTGCCAGCAGAGACCCTAAGAGGAACACTGAAGCTTTCTTT
cdr3_aa: CASRDPKRNTEAFF

clone_size: -
d_call: TRBD2
j_call: TRBJ2-7
v_call: TRBV14
cdr3_nt: TGTGCCAGCAGCCAAGCGGGAGGGCACTACGAGCAGTACTTC
cdr3_aa: CASSQAGGHYEQYF

clone_size: -
d_call: -
j_call: TRBJ1-5
v_call: TRBV5-6
cdr3_nt: TGTGCCAGCAGCTTGGCCGGTGAAGGGGGGAGTCAGCCCCAGCATTTT
cdr3_aa: CASSLAGEGGSQPQHF

clone_size: -
d_call: -
j_call: TRBJ2-1
v_call: TRBV7-9
cdr3_nt: TGTGCCAGCAGCTTAGACTTGTTATACAATGAGCAGTTCTTC
cdr3_aa: CASSLDLLYNEQFF

clone_size: -
d_call: -
j_call: TRBJ2-2
v_call: TRBV2
cdr3_nt: TGTGCCAGCAGTGTTCTGAACGCAAACACCGGGGAGCTGTTTTTT
cdr3_aa: CASSVLNANTGELFF

clone_size: -
d_call: TRBD2
j_call: TRBJ2-7
v_call: TRBV4-3
cdr3_nt: TGCGCCAGCAGCCAAGATATAGCGGGAGCCCCCTACGAGCAGTACTTC
cdr3_aa: CASSQDIAGAPYEQYF

clone_size: once
d_call: -
j_call: TRBJ1-2
v_call: TRBV30
cdr3_nt: TGTGCCTGGAGTCCAGGGAATTATGGCTACACCTTC
cdr3_aa: CAWSPGNYGYTF

clone_size: -
d_call: TRBD1
j_call: TRBJ1-3
v_call: TRBV28
cdr3_nt: TGTGCCAGCACCGGACAGGGGGCGTCTGGAAACACCATATATTTT
cdr3_aa: CASTGQGASGNTIYF

clone_size: -
d_call: -
j_call: TRBJ2-5
v_call: TRBV21-1
cdr3_nt: TGTGCCAGCAGCAAACTCCTCGGTAGCCCCAGGGGAGAGACCCAGTACTTC
cdr3_aa: CASSKLLGSPRGETQYF

clone_size: once
d_call: TRBD1
j_call: TRBJ2-5
v_call: TRBV9
cdr3_nt: TGTGCCAGCAGCGTAGGGACAGGGCTATACGGTCAAGAGACCCAGTACTTC
cdr3_aa: CASSVGTGLYGQETQYF

clone_size: -
d_call: -
j_call: TRBJ1-2
v_call: TRBV11-2
cdr3_nt: TGTGCCAGCAGCTTACCTCCTAGGGGGATCTATGGCTACACCTTC
cdr3_aa: CASSLPPRGIYGYTF

clone_size: -
d_call: TRBD1
j_call: TRBJ1-5
v_call: TRBV18
cdr3_nt: TGTGCCAGCTCCTTGGACAGGGTAGAGCCCCAGCATTTT
cdr3_aa: CASSLDRVEPQHF

clone_size: -
d_call: -
j_call: TRBJ2-7
v_call: TRBV10-2
cdr3_nt: TGCGCCAGCCGGAACCACAGACCAGCTTACGAGCAGTACTTC
cdr3_aa: CASRNHRPAYEQYF

clone_size: -
d_call: -
j_call: TRBJ2-3
v_call: TRBV5-1
cdr3_nt: TGCGCCAGCAATGGGCTAGCAGCAGATACGCAGTATTTT
cdr3_aa: CASNGLAADTQYF

clone_size: -
d_call: -
j_call: TRBJ2-2
v_call: TRBV5-1
cdr3_nt: TGCGCCAGCAGCTTCCGACCGGCGGGGACAAACACCGGGGAGCTGTTTTTT
cdr3_aa: CASSFRPAGTNTGELFF

clone_size: -
d_call: TRBD2
j_call: TRBJ2-1
v_call: TRBV7-2
cdr3_nt: TGTGCCAGCAGCCTGGATACTAGCGGTACTTACGATGAGCAGTTCTTC
cdr3_aa: CASSLDTSGTYDEQFF

clone_size: -
d_call: -
j_call: TRBJ2-3
v_call: TRBV27
cdr3_nt: TGTGCCAGCAGTTTACGGGGGACAGATACGCAGTATTTT
cdr3_aa: CASSLRGTDTQYF

clone_size: -
d_call: -
j_call: TRBJ1-2
v_call: TRBV10-1
cdr3_nt: TGCGCCAGCAGTGAGTCATTGTCCTATGGCTACACCTTC
cdr3_aa: CASSESLSYGYTF

clone_size: -
d_call: TRBD2
j_call: TRBJ2-1
v_call: TRBV7-6
cdr3_nt: TGTGCCAGCAGTCTCAGCGGGGGACTTGGCAATGAGCAGTTCTTC
cdr3_aa: CASSLSGGLGNEQFF

clone_size: -
d_call: TRBD1
j_call: TRBJ1-3
v_call: TRBV11-2
cdr3_nt: TGTGCCAGCAGCTTAGACCCGGGACAGTGGAACACCATATATTTT
cdr3_aa: CASSLDPGQWNTIYF

clone_size: -
d_call: -
j_call: TRBJ1-4
v_call: TRBV4-2
cdr3_nt: TGTGCCAGCAGCCAAGTTGCCGGGGCCGATGAAAAACTGTTTTTT
cdr3_aa: CASSQVAGADEKLFF

clone_size: -
d_call: TRBD1
j_call: TRBJ1-5
v_call: TRBV7-8
cdr3_nt: TGTGCCAGCAGCCTGACAGGGAATCAGCCCCAGCATTTT
cdr3_aa: CASSLTGNQPQHF

clone_size: -
d_call: -
j_call: TRBJ1-5
v_call: TRBV5-8
cdr3_nt: TGTGCCAGCAGCTTGCAATCCCTCCTGGCAGATTACAATCAGCCCCAGCATTTT
cdr3_aa: CASSLQSLLADYNQPQHF

clone_size: once
d_call: TRBD2
j_call: TRBJ2-3
v_call: TRBV28
cdr3_nt: TGTGCCAGCAGTTTAGCCGGACTAGCAGGGGTGGGTACGCAGTATTTT
cdr3_aa: CASSLAGLAGVGTQYF

clone_size: -
d_call: -
j_call: TRBJ2-5
v_call: TRBV25-1
cdr3_nt: TGTGCCAGCAGTGACTTAGAGACCCAGTACTTC
cdr3_aa: CASSDLETQYF

clone_size: -
d_call: -
j_call: TRBJ2-7
v_call: TRBV30
cdr3_nt: TGTGCCTGGAGTCCAGGGACCCCCTACGAGCAGTACTTC
cdr3_aa: CAWSPGTPYEQYF